The rows below give T cell receptor beta chains drawn from one sample of a study of T-cell reconstitution after alpha-beta-depleted transplantation in children. TCRdb analysed the PCR reads with MiXCR anew, one entry per CDR3 protein. The sample carries about 440,000 distinct CDR3 sequences, roughly 44% recorded once. This specimen consisted of PBMCs, obtained before TCRalphabeta/CD19-depleted stem cell transplant. These receptor sequences come from a girl aged 2 to 9 with aplastic anemia, due to receive a stem cell transplant. Both conserved end residues are part of each CDR3. The D gene is left open where the match is weak. Clone size is given for some rows only: seen once, a few or many times, or a class if the clone is expanded.

D: TRBD2; V: TRBV5-1; J: TRBJ2-3; size: .; DNA: TGCGCCAGCAGCTTGGGCGCGGTTTTGATTAGCGGGAGGACAGATACGCAGTATTTT; CDR3: CASSLGAVLISGRTDTQYF
D: .; V: TRBV20-1; J: TRBJ1-1; size: few; DNA: TGCAGTGCTAGAGATCAAGGGCGAAGCACTGAAGCTTTCTTT; CDR3: CSARDQGRSTEAFF
D: .; V: TRBV7-2; J: TRBJ2-5; size: .; DNA: TGTGCCAGCAGCCCGAAGGTTGGTTGGCAAGAGACCCAGTACTTC; CDR3: CASSPKVGWQETQYF
D: .; V: TRBV29-1; J: TRBJ2-7; size: .; DNA: TGCAGCGGCTGGGACGACGGGCCCGGGGAGCAGTACTTC; CDR3: CSGWDDGPGEQYF
D: TRBD2; V: TRBV9; J: TRBJ2-3; size: few; DNA: TGTGCCAGCAGCGTAGCGGCTAGCGGGTATCCCACAGATACGCAGTATTTT; CDR3: CASSVAASGYPTDTQYF
D: TRBD2; V: TRBV20-1; J: TRBJ2-3; size: few; DNA: TGCAGTGCTAGAGATGGTCTAGCGGGGGGGCAGACAGATACGCAGTATTTT; CDR3: CSARDGLAGGQTDTQYF
D: .; V: TRBV20-1; J: TRBJ2-7; size: .; DNA: TGCAGTGCTAGAAGCATTTCCTACGAGCAGTACTTC; CDR3: CSARSISYEQYF
D: .; V: TRBV12-3/TRBV12-4; J: TRBJ1-2; size: few; DNA: TGTGCCAGCAGTTTTGATGGGATCTCTTACTATGGCTACACCTTC; CDR3: CASSFDGISYYGYTF
D: .; V: TRBV15; J: TRBJ1-2; size: .; DNA: TGTGCCACCAGCGCTACAGGGATCCCTTATGGCTACACCTTC; CDR3: CATSATGIPYGYTF
D: .; V: TRBV12-3/TRBV12-4; J: TRBJ2-1; size: .; DNA: TGTGCCAGCAGTTTTCTCCGGGAAACAAACAATGAGCAGTTCTTC; CDR3: CASSFLRETNNEQFF
D: .; V: TRBV6-5; J: TRBJ2-7; size: .; DNA: TGTGCCAGCAGTTACAATGTCAACTACGAGCAGTACTTC; CDR3: CASSYNVNYEQYF
D: .; V: TRBV20-1; J: TRBJ2-5; size: .; DNA: TGCAGTGCTAGAGATCATACGAGTAGGGAGACCCAGTACTTC; CDR3: CSARDHTSRETQYF
D: .; V: TRBV28; J: TRBJ2-1; size: few; DNA: TGTGCCAGCAGTTTACTGTCGGAATACTACAATGAGCAGTTCTTC; CDR3: CASSLLSEYYNEQFF
D: .; V: TRBV5-1; J: TRBJ1-2; size: few; DNA: TGCGCCAGCAGCTCGGCAGGGCGAACAAACTATGGCTACACCTTC; CDR3: CASSSAGRTNYGYTF
D: .; V: TRBV7-3; J: TRBJ2-1; size: many; DNA: TGTGCCAGCAGCCCTAAAGGTGGGCCAGCGAGCTCCTACAATGAGCAGTTCTTC; CDR3: CASSPKGGPASSYNEQFF
D: TRBD1; V: TRBV6-2/TRBV6-3; J: TRBJ2-1; size: .; DNA: TGTGCCAGCACAAACTCGTGGGACAGGGGTTCCAATGAGCAGTTCTTC; CDR3: CASTNSWDRGSNEQFF
D: TRBD1; V: TRBV28; J: TRBJ1-2; size: many; DNA: TGTGCCAGCAGTTCGATCCGGACAGGGACTAACTATGGCTACACCTTC; CDR3: CASSSIRTGTNYGYTF
D: .; V: TRBV27; J: TRBJ2-1; size: many; DNA: TGTGCCAGCAGTTTACCAGGCAATGAGCAGTTCTTC; CDR3: CASSLPGNEQFF
D: TRBD2; V: TRBV12-3/TRBV12-4; J: TRBJ2-7; size: once; DNA: TGTGCCAGCAGTTCGGCTAGCGGGGCAAGCTCCTACGAGCAGTACTTC; CDR3: CASSSASGASSYEQYF
D: .; V: TRBV28; J: TRBJ2-3; size: few; DNA: TGTGCCAGCAGTTTACTCGGAAAATGGGGTACGCAGTATTTT; CDR3: CASSLLGKWGTQYF
D: .; V: TRBV19; J: TRBJ2-3; size: few; DNA: TGTGCCAGTAGTCGACAGGGAGGCATGGATACGCAGTATTTT; CDR3: CASSRQGGMDTQYF
D: .; V: TRBV9; J: TRBJ1-2; size: few; DNA: TGTGCCAGCAGGGACAATTTTTTGGTCTATGGCTACACCTTC; CDR3: CASRDNFLVYGYTF
D: TRBD2; V: TRBV20-1; J: TRBJ2-1; size: .; DNA: TGCAGTGCTCGGGGACTAGCGGGCGCGTACAATGAGCAGTTCTTC; CDR3: CSARGLAGAYNEQFF
D: TRBD1; V: TRBV5-1; J: TRBJ2-7; size: many; DNA: TGCGCCAGCAGCTCGGACAGGGGAGATTCCTACGAGCAGTACTTC; CDR3: CASSSDRGDSYEQYF
D: .; V: TRBV6-4; J: TRBJ2-3; size: .; DNA: TGTGCCAGCGCACGGGACCACCACACAGATACGCAGTATTTT; CDR3: CASARDHHTDTQYF
D: .; V: TRBV20-1; J: TRBJ1-4; size: once; DNA: TGCAGTGCTAGAGATCACTTGCGGGGTGAAAAACTGTTTTTT; CDR3: CSARDHLRGEKLFF
D: TRBD1; V: TRBV9; J: TRBJ2-7; size: .; DNA: TGTGCCAGCAGCGTAGAGGGGGCGGCCTACGAGCAGTACTTC; CDR3: CASSVEGAAYEQYF
D: TRBD2; V: TRBV18; J: TRBJ2-7; size: few; DNA: TGTGCCAGCTCAGGGACTAGCGGGAGGAAGTTTTCCTACGAGCAGTACTTC; CDR3: CASSGTSGRKFSYEQYF
D: .; V: TRBV9; J: TRBJ2-7; size: .; DNA: TGTGCCAGCAGCGAGAGTGGCGCCGATTACGAGCAGTACTTC; CDR3: CASSESGADYEQYF
D: TRBD1; V: TRBV20-1; J: TRBJ2-7; size: .; DNA: TGCAGTGCTAGAGACCCGACAGGGTTGGAGTACGAGCAGTACTTC; CDR3: CSARDPTGLEYEQYF
D: .; V: TRBV20-1; J: TRBJ1-1; size: .; DNA: TGCAGTGCTAGTTACCCCACCGGGAACACTGAAGCTTTCTTT; CDR3: CSASYPTGNTEAFF
D: .; V: TRBV7-3; J: TRBJ2-2; size: few; DNA: TGTGCCAGCAGCCCAACTCCATTCTGGAACCGGGTTAGGTACACCGGGGAGCTGTTTTTT; CDR3: CASSPTPFWNRVRYTGELFF
D: .; V: TRBV5-1; J: TRBJ1-1; size: once; DNA: TGCGCCAGCAGCTTGGGGCCAGAAAACACTGAAGCTTTCTTT; CDR3: CASSLGPENTEAFF
D: TRBD1; V: TRBV20-1; J: TRBJ2-7; size: .; DNA: TGCAGTGCTAGACCGGGACAGGGATCCTACGAGCAGTACTTC; CDR3: CSARPGQGSYEQYF
D: TRBD2; V: TRBV6-1; J: TRBJ2-3; size: once; DNA: TGTGCCAGCAGTGGGGGACTAGCGGGGGTAGATACGCAGTATTTT; CDR3: CASSGGLAGVDTQYF